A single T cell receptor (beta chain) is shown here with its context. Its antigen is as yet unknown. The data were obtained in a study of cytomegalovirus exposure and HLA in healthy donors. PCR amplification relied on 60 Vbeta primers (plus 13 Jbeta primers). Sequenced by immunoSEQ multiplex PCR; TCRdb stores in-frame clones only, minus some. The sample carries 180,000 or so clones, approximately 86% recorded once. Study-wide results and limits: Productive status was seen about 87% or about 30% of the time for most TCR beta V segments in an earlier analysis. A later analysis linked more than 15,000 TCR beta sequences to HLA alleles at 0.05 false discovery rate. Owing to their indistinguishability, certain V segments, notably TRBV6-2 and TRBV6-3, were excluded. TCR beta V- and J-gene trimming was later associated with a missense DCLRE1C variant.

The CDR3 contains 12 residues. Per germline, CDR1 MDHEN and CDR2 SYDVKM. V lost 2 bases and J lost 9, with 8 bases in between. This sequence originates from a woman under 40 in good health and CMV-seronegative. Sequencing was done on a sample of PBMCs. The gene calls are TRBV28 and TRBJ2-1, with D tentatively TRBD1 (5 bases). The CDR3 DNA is TGTGCCAGCAGTTTAAGGGGCGCTGAGCAGTTCTTC. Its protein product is CASSLRGAEQFF.